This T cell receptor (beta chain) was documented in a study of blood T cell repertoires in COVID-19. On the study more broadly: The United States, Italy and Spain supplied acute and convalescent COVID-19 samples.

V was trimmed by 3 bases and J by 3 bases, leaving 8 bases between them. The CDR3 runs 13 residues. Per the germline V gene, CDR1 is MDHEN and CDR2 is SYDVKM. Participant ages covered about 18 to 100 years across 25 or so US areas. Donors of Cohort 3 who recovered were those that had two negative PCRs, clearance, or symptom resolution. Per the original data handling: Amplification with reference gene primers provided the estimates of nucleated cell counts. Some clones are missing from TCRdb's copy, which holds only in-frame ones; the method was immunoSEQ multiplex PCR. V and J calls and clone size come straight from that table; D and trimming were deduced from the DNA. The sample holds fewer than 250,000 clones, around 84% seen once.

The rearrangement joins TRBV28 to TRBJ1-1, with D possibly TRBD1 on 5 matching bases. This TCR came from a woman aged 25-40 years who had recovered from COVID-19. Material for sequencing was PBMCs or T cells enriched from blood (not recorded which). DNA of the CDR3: TGTGCCAGCAGTTTGGGGCGTGACACTGAAGCTTTCTTT. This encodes CASSLGRDTEAFF.